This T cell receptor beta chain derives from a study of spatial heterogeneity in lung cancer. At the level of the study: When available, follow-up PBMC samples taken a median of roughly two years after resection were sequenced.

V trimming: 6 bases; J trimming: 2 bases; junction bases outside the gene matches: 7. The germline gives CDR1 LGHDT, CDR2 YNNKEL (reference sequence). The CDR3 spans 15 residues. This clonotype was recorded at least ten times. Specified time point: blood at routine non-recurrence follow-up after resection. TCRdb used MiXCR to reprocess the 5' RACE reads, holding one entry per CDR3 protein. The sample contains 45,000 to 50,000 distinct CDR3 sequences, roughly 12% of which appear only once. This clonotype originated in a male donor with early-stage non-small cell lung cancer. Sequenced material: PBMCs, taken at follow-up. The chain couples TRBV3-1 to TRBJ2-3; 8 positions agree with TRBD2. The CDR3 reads CASRSTSETTDTQYF. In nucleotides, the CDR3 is TGTGCCAGCAGATCGACTAGCGAAACCACAGATACGCAGTATTTT.